A selection of T cell receptor beta chains follows, all from one sample in a study of cytomegalovirus exposure and HLA in healthy donors. The table came from immunoSEQ multiplex PCR; TCRdb's copy has only in-frame clones and leaves some out. The data contain some 110,000 clones, roughly 74% of them singletons. The sequenced sample consisted of PBMCs. The receptors shown here come from a woman younger than 45 in good health and CMV-seronegative. Both conserved end residues are part of each CDR3.

J gene: TRBJ1-2; V gene: TRBV30; CDR3 protein: CASYRVRYGYTF
J gene: TRBJ2-1; V gene: TRBV9; CDR3 protein: CASSVHPLGAGGNNEQFF
J gene: TRBJ1-1; V gene: TRBV29-1; CDR3 protein: CSVILYRAATEAFF
J gene: TRBJ1-3; V gene: TRBV5-1; CDR3 protein: CASSAQGAYGNTIYF
J gene: TRBJ1-2; V gene: TRBV29-1; CDR3 protein: CSVLGLNYGYTF
J gene: TRBJ1-3; V gene: TRBV7-9; CDR3 protein: CAGRRASSSGNTIYF
J gene: TRBJ1-2; V gene: TRBV30; CDR3 protein: CAWGTGAYGYTF
J gene: TRBJ1-1; V gene: TRBV6-5; CDR3 protein: CASSYMGANTEAFF
J gene: TRBJ2-7; V gene: TRBV6-5; CDR3 protein: CASSSTGTGSYEQYF
J gene: TRBJ2-7; V gene: TRBV6-5; CDR3 protein: CASSYSRGTGWSEQYF
J gene: TRBJ1-3; V gene: TRBV30; CDR3 protein: CAWRTGFGNTICF
J gene: TRBJ1-3; V gene: TRBV19; CDR3 protein: CASSISSVPGNTIYF
J gene: TRBJ2-7; V gene: TRBV5-6; CDR3 protein: CASSRGPYEQYF
J gene: TRBJ2-3; V gene: TRBV5-1; CDR3 protein: CASSRQQSPLGTDTQYF
J gene: TRBJ1-1; V gene: TRBV2; CDR3 protein: CASSGSRMNTEAFF
J gene: TRBJ2-7; V gene: TRBV6-1; CDR3 protein: CASRETGDSSYEQYF
J gene: TRBJ1-1; V gene: TRBV6-6; CDR3 protein: CASRFPGQRSTEAFF
J gene: TRBJ1-4; V gene: TRBV7-9; CDR3 protein: CASSFWGLVDEKLFF
J gene: TRBJ1-1; V gene: TRBV30; CDR3 protein: CAWKADTNTEAFF
J gene: TRBJ2-7; V gene: TRBV5-1; CDR3 protein: CASSVGYTGRTYEQYF
J gene: TRBJ2-3; V gene: TRBV28; CDR3 protein: CASSLGQGRDTQYF
J gene: TRBJ1-5; V gene: TRBV10-3; CDR3 protein: CAISESGNQPQHF
J gene: TRBJ1-5; V gene: TRBV6-5; CDR3 protein: CATAWAQGMDQPQHF
J gene: TRBJ1-1; V gene: TRBV6-5; CDR3 protein: CASSYVGQRNTEAFF
J gene: TRBJ1-1; V gene: TRBV5-1; CDR3 protein: CASGTGTGNVMNTEAFF
J gene: TRBJ1-1; V gene: TRBV30; CDR3 protein: CALDRYTEAFF
J gene: TRBJ1-6; V gene: TRBV7-9; CDR3 protein: CASSSALPPEGSPLHF
J gene: TRBJ1-1; V gene: TRBV6-1; CDR3 protein: CASSEREMNTEAFF
J gene: TRBJ2-5; V gene: TRBV25-1; CDR3 protein: CASRLAGAWETQYF
J gene: TRBJ1-1; V gene: TRBV10-1; CDR3 protein: CASRGQNTEAFF
J gene: TRBJ2-7; V gene: TRBV29-1; CDR3 protein: CSVGGGQGYEQYF
J gene: TRBJ2-1; V gene: TRBV2; CDR3 protein: CASRKGVVVSYNEQFF
J gene: TRBJ1-2; V gene: TRBV5-1; CDR3 protein: CASSRLHGGDYGYTF
J gene: TRBJ2-1; V gene: TRBV6-6; CDR3 protein: CASSSTSGNNEQFF
J gene: TRBJ1-2; V gene: TRBV6-5; CDR3 protein: CATSLGVGGYTF
J gene: TRBJ2-7; V gene: TRBV10-2; CDR3 protein: CASSVRTDSYEQYF
J gene: TRBJ2-3; V gene: TRBV9; CDR3 protein: CASSVTVDTQYF
J gene: TRBJ1-4; V gene: TRBV5-1; CDR3 protein: CASSPNSGGLGNEKLFF
J gene: TRBJ1-5; V gene: TRBV6-1; CDR3 protein: CASSESGEIQPQHF
J gene: TRBJ2-7; V gene: TRBV6-5; CDR3 protein: CASSYAGQGFEQYF
J gene: TRBJ1-3; V gene: TRBV10-2; CDR3 protein: CASSPRRGLGNTIYF
J gene: TRBJ2-6; V gene: TRBV7-2; CDR3 protein: CASITKPRQGSGANVLTF
J gene: TRBJ2-7; V gene: TRBV6-5; CDR3 protein: CASSRLRSVEQYF
J gene: TRBJ2-7; V gene: TRBV7-8; CDR3 protein: CASSLVPGQPPHEQYF